In its sample, the clone carrying this T cell receptor (beta chain) was seen a few times. This sample stems from a study of cytomegalovirus exposure and HLA in healthy donors. Amplification used 60 Vbeta primers and 13 Jbeta primers. Method: immunoSEQ multiplex PCR; TCRdb's copy keeps in-frame clones and lacks some. The sample carries about 98,000 clones, more than 70% recorded once. Material: PBMCs. This clonotype was sampled from a man aged 18 to 29 in good health and CMV-seropositive.

The CDR3 DNA is TGTGCCAGCAGCTCCTCCTGGTTAGCGGGGGGGACCCAGTACTTC. Amino acids: CASSSSWLAGGTQYF. This sequence joins TRBV7-6 and TRBJ2-5; 10 bases match TRBD2. J was trimmed by 7 bases and V by 4 bases; bases with no gene match: 9. This CDR3 is built from 15 residues. Germline loops: CDR1 SGHVS, CDR2 FNYEAQ.